This is a list of T cell receptor beta chains from one sample in a study of T-cell reconstitution after alpha-beta-depleted transplantation in children. TCRdb re-derived calls from the PCR reads in MiXCR, one entry per CDR3 protein. Among about 500,000 distinct CDR3 sequences, less than 35% were seen once, and the ten largest hold about 2.3%. The sample was PBMCs from the stem cell graft donor, taken from the stem cell graft. The receptor set was obtained from a human donor who donated a stem cell graft to a child with aplastic anemia. CDR3s leave out the opening cysteine and the closing phenylalanine or tryptophan.

TRBV12-3/TRBV12-4 | ASSHGLVLLGKNIQY
TRBV5-6 | ASRSYSGSYNEQF
TRBV10-3 | AIRGDNGPYEQY
TRBV6-1 | ASRPTSNTEAF
TRBV29-1 | SVDGWGSDTQY
TRBV5-1 | ASGEGSRNTEAF
TRBV18 | ASSLTGTALGSPLH
TRBV5-1 | ASSLLQGDLNEQF
TRBV29-1 | SVAGQTNEQF
TRBV5-5 | ASSLVAGLDTQY
TRBV7-9 | ASSSSNYGYT
TRBV2 | ASRDRPNGGYT
TRBV10-3 | AISGGDTQY
TRBV7-3 | ASSANSGGSTDTQY
TRBV20-1 | SAYRLGYNEQF
TRBV20-1 | SARVSDTGELF
TRBV7-8 | ASSLGTSGQADTQY
TRBV20-1 | SARSTSGRGNEQF
TRBV11-2 | ASSTSAEQF
TRBV7-2 | ASRGVTANEQF
TRBV10-3 | AISDSTSGLSYEQY
TRBV20-1 | SARETGGRTEAF
TRBV14 | ASSLGMAGELF
TRBV6-2/TRBV6-3 | ASGSVTNEQF
TRBV20-1 | SARDELRSIRSSYEQY
TRBV5-1 | ASSSRLAGGTNTGELF
TRBV12-3/TRBV12-4 | ATQTASNTGELF
TRBV11-2 | ASSLDHTSGFSYEQY
TRBV19 | ASSTGFLGSYEQY
TRBV2 | ASCGDRVLNTEAF
TRBV5-6 | ASSYSTGHTEAF
TRBV6-5 | ASSYDSPYNEQF
TRBV29-1 | SAVTGRRAGELF
TRBV15 | ATSRGQSNNEKLF
TRBV5-1 | ASSLDPSYEREQY
TRBV6-5 | ASSYSSSWGGNQPQH
TRBV12-3/TRBV12-4 | ASSLMAGVVYEQY
TRBV7-2 | ASSLLGEGEQF
TRBV9 | ASSASTVGPGVIGETQY
TRBV6-5 | ASSTGYTEAF
TRBV12-3/TRBV12-4 | ASSFAGGTKNIQY
TRBV15 | ATSRGQGVNQPQH
TRBV20-1 | SAPGRIPYNEQF
TRBV12-3/TRBV12-4 | ASSGDFSTDTQY
TRBV20-1 | SAREDQGAYTEAF
TRBV6-1 | ASSRDRDFNYGYT
TRBV20-1 | SARGTGVIYEQY
TRBV29-1 | SARTTTVDPRTGELF
TRBV9 | ASSVEQDTQY
TRBV5-1 | ASSLIAGAQETQY
TRBV28 | ASSPGQPFGVTGANVLT
TRBV11-2 | ASRPDLAGGGEQF